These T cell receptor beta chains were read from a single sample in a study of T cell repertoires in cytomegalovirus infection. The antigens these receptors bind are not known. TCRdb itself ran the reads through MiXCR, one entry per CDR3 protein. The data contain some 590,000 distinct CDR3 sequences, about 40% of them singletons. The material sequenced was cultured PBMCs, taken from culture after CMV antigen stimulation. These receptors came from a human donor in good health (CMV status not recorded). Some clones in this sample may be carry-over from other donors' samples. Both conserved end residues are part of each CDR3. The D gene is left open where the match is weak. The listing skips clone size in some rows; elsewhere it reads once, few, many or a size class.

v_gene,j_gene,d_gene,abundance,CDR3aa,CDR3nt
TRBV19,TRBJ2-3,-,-,CASSPDPEVTQYF,TGTGCCAGTAGTCCCGACCCTGAGGTTACGCAGTATTTT
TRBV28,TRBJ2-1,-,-,CASSPTGAPAYNEQFF,TGTGCCAGCAGTCCCACCGGGGCCCCAGCTTACAATGAGCAGTTCTTC
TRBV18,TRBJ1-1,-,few,CASSPSREPNTEAFF,TGTGCCAGCTCACCATCCAGGGAACCGAACACTGAAGCTTTCTTT
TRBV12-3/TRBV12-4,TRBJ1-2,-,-,CASSPILGYGYTF,TGTGCCAGCAGCCCAATATTGGGGTATGGCTACACCTTC
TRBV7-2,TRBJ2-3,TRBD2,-,CASSLAYTGGRTDTQYF,TGTGCCAGCAGCTTAGCCTATACGGGGGGTCGCACAGATACGCAGTATTTT
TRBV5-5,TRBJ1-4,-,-,CASSLEASIKTNEKLFF,TGTGCCAGCAGCTTGGAGGCTTCGATCAAAACTAATGAAAAACTGTTTTTT
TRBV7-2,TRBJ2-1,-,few,CASSLAHGEQFF,TGTGCCAGCAGCTTAGCGCATGGTGAGCAGTTCTTC
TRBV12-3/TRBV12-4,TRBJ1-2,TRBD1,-,CASTWGQVNYGYTF,TGTGCCAGCACCTGGGGACAGGTGAACTATGGCTACACCTTC
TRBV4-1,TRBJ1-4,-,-,CASSQAGRLSGKLFF,TGCGCCAGCAGCCAGGCAGGTCGTCTAAGTGGAAAACTGTTTTTT
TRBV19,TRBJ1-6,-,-,CASSITDQGGNSPLHF,TGTGCCAGTAGTATTACCGATCAGGGAGGTAATTCACCCCTCCACTTT
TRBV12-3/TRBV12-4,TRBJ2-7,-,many,CASSLDGPSYEQYF,TGTGCCAGCAGTTTAGACGGGCCCTCCTACGAGCAGTACTTC
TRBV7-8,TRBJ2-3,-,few,CASSLEPAFGTDTQYF,TGTGCCAGCAGCTTAGAGCCGGCTTTCGGCACAGATACGCAGTATTTT
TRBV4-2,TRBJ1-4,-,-,CASSQKTGSNEKLFF,TGTGCCAGCAGCCAAAAGACGGGGAGTAATGAAAAACTGTTTTTT
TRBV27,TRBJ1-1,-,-,CASSSRGGGDTEAFF,TGTGCCAGCAGTAGCCGCGGGGGGGGGGACACTGAAGCTTTCTTT
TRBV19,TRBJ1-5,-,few,CATRQDNQPQHF,TGTGCCACCCGACAGGACAATCAGCCCCAGCATTTT
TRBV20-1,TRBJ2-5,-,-,CSARDDFRAGDQETQYF,TGCAGTGCTAGAGATGATTTTCGGGCAGGCGACCAAGAGACCCAGTACTTC
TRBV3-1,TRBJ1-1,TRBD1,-,CASSHPRTGRNTEAFF,TGTGCCAGCAGCCATCCCCGGACAGGCAGGAACACTGAAGCTTTCTTT
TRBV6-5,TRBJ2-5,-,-,CASSYRGTQETQYF,TGTGCCAGCAGTTATCGGGGAACCCAAGAGACCCAGTACTTC
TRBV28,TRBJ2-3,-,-,CASILRRGVSTDTQYF,TGTGCCAGCATTCTGCGGAGGGGCGTAAGCACAGATACGCAGTATTTT
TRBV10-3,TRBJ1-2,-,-,CAINQPGRHGYTF,TGTGCCATCAACCAACCGGGACGCCATGGCTACACCTTC
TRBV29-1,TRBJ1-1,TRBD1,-,CSVRTGSSTEAFF,TGCAGCGTACGGACAGGGAGTAGCACTGAAGCTTTCTTT
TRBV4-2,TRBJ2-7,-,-,CASSQVVSGEQYF,TGTGCCAGCAGCCAGGTAGTCTCGGGAGAGCAGTACTTC
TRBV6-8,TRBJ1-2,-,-,CASKEYGANYGYTF,TGTGCCAGCAAGGAATACGGGGCTAACTATGGCTACACCTTC
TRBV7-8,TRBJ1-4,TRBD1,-,CASSEAWTGFGEKLFF,TGTGCCAGCAGCGAAGCATGGACAGGGTTCGGTGAAAAACTGTTTTTT
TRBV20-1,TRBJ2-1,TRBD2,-,CSAEGLAGEGGYNEQFF,TGCAGTGCCGAGGGACTAGCGGGAGAGGGAGGGTACAATGAGCAGTTCTTC